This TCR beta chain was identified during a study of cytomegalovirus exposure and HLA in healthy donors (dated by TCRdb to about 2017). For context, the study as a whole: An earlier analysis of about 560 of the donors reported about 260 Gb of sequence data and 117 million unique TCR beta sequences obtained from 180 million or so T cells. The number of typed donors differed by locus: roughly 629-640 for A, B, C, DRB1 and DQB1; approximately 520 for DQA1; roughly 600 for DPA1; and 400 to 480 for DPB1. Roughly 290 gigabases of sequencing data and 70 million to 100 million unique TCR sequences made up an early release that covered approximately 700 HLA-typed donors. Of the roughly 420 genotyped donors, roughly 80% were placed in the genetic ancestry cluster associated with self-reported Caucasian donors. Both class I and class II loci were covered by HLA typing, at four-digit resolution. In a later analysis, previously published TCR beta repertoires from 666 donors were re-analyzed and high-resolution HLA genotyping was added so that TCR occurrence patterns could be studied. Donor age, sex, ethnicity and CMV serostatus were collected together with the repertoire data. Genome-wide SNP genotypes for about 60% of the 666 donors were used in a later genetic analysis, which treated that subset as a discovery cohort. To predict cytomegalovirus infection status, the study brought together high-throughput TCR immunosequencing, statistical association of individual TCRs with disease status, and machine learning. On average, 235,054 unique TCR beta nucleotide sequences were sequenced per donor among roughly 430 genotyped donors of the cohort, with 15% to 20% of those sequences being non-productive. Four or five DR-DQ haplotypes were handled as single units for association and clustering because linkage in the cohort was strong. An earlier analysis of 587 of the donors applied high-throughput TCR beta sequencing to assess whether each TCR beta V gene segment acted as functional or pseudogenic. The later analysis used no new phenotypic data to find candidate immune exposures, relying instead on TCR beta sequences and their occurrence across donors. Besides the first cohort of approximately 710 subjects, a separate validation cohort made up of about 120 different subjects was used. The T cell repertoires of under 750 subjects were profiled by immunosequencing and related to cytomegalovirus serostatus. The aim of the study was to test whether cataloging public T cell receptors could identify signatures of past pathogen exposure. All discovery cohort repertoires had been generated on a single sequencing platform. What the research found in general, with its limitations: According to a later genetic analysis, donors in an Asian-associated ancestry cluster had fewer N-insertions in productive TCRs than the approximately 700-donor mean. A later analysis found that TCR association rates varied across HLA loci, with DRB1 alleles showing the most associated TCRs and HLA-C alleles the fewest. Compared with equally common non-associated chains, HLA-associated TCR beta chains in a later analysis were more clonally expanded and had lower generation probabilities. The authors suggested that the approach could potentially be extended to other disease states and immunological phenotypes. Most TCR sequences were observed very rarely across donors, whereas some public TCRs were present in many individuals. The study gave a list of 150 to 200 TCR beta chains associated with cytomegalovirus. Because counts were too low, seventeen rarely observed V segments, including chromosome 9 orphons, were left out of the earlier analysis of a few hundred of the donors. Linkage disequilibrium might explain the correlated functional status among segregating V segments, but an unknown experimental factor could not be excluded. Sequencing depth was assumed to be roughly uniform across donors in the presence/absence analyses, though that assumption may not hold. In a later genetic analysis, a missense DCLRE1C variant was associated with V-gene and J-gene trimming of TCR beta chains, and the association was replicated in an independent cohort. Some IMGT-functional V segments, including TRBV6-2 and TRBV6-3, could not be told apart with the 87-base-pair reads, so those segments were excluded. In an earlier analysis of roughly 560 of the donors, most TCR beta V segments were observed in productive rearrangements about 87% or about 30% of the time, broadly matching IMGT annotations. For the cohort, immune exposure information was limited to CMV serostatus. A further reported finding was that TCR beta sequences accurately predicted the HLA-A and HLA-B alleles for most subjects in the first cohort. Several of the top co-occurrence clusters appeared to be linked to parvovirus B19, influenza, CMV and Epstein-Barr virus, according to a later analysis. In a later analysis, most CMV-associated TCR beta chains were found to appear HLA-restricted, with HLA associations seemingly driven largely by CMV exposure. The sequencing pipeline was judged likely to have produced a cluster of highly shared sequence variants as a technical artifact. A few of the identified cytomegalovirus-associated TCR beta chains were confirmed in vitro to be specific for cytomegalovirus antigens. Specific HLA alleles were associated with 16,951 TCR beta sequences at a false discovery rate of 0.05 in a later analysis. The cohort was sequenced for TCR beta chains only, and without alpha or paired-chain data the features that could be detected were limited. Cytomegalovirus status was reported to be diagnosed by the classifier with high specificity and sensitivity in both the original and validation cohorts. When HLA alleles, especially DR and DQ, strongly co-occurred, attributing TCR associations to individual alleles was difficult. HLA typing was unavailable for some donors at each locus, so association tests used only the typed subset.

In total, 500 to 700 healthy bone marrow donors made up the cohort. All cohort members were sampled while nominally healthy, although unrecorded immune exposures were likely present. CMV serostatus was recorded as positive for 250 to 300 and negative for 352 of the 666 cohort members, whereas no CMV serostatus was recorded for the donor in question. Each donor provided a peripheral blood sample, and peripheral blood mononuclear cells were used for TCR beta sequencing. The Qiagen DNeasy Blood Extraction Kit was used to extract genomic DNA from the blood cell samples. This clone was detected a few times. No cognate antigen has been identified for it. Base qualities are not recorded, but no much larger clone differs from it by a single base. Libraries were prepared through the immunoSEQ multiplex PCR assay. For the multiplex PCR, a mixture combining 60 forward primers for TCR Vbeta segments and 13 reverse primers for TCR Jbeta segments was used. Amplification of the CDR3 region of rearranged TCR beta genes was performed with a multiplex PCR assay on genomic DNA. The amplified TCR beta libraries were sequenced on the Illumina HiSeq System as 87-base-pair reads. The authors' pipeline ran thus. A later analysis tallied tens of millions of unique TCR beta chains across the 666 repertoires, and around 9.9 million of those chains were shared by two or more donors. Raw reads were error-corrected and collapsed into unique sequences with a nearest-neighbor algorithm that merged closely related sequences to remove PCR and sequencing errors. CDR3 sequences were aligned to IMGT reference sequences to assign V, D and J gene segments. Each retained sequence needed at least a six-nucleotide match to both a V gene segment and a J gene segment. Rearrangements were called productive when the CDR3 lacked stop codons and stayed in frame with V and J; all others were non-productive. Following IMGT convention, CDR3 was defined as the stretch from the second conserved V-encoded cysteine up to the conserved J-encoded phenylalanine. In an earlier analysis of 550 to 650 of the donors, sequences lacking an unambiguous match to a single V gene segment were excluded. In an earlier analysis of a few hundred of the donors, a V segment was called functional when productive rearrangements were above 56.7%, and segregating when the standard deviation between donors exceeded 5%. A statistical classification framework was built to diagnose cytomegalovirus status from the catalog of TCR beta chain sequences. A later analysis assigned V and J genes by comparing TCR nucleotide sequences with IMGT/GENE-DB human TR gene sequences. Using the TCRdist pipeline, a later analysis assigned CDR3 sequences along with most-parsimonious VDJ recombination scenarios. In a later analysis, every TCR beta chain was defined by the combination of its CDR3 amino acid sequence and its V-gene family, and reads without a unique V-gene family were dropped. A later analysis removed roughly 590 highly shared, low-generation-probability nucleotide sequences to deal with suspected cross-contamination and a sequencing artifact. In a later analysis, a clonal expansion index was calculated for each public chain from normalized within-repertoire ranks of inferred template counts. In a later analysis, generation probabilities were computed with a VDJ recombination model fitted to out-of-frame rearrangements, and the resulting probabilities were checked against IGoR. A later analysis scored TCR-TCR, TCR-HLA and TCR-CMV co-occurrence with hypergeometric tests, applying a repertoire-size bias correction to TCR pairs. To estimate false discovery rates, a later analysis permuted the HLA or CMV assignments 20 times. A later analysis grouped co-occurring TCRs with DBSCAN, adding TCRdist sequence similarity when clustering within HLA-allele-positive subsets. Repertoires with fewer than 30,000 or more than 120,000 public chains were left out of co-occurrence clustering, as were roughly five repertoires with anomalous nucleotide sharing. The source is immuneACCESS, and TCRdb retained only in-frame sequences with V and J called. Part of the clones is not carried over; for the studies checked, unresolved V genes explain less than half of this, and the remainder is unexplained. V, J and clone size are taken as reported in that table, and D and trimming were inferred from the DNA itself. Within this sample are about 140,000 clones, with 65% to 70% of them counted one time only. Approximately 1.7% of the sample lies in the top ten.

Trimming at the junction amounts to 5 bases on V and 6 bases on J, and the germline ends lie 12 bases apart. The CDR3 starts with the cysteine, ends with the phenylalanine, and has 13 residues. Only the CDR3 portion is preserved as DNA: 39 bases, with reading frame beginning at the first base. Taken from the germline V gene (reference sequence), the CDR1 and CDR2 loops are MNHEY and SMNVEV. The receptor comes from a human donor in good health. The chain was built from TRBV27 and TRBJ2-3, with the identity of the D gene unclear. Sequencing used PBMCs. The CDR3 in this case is CASSPLSRDTQYF. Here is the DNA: TGTGCCAGCAGTCCCTTAAGCAGGGATACGCAGTATTTT.